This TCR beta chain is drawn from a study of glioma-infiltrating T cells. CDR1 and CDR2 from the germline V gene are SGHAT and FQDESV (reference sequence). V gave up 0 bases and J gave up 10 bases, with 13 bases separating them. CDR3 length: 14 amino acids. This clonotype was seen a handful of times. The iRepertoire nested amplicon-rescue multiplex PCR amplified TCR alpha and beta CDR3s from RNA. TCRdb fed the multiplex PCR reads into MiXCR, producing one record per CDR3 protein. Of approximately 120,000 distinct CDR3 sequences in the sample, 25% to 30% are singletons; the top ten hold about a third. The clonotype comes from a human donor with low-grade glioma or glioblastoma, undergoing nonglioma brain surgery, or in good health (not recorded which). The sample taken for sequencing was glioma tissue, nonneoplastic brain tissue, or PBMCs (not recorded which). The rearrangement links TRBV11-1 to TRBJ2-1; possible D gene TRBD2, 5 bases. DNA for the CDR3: TGTGCCAGCAGCTTAGCGCTCGGGGAGCGGGAGCAGTTCTTC. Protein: CASSLALGEREQFF.